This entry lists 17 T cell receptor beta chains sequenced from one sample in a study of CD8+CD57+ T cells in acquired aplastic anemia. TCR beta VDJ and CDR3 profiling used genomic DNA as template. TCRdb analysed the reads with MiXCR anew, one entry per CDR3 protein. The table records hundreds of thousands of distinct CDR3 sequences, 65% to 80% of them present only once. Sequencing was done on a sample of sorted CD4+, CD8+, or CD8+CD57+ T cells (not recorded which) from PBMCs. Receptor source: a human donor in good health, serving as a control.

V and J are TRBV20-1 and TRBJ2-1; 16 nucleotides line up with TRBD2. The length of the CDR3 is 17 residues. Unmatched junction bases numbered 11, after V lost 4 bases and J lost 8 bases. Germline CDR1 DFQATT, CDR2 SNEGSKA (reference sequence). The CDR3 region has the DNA TGCAGTGCTATGGGCCCGGGACTAGCGGGGGGGTTGGATGAGCAGTTCTTC. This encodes CSAMGPGLAGGLDEQFF.

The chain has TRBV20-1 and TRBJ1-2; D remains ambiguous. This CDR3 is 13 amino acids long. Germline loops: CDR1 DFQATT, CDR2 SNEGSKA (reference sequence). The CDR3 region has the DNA TGCAGCCCGCTTTTTATGTCGGGATGTGGCTACACCTTC. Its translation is CSPLFMSGCGYTF.

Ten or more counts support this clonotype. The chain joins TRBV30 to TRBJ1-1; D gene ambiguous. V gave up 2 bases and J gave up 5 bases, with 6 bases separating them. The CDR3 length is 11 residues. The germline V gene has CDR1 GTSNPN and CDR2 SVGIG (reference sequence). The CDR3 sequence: CAWSQDTEAFF. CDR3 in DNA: TGTGCCTGGAGTCAGGATACTGAAGCTTTCTTT.

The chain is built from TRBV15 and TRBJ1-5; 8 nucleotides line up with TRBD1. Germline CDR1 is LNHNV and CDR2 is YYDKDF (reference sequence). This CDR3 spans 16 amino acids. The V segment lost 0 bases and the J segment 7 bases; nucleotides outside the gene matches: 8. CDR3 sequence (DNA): TGTGCCACCAGCAGAGAGGGAACGGGACAGGCGCAGCCCCAGCATTTT. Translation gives CATSREGTGQAQPQHF. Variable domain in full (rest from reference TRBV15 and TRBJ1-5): DAMVIQNPRYQVTQFGKPVTLSCSQTLNHNVMYWYQQKSSQAPKLLFHYYDKDFNNEADTPDNFQSRRPNTSFCFLDIRSPGLGDTAMYLCATSREGTGQAQPQHFGDGTRLSIL.

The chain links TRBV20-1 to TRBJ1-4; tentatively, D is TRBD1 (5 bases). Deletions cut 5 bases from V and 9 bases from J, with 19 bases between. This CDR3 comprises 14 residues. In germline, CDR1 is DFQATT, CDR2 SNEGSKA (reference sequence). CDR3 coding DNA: TGCAGTGCTTCCACGGCCGGGACTAACAAAAAACTGTTTTTT. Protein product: CSASTAGTNKKLFF.

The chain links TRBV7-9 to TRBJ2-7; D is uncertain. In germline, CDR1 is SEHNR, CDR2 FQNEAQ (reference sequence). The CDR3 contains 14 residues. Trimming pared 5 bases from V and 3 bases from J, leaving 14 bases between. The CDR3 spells CASSVARLRYEQYF. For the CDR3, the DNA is TGTGCCAGCAGCGTGGCGCGGCTGCGCTACGAGCAGTACTTC.

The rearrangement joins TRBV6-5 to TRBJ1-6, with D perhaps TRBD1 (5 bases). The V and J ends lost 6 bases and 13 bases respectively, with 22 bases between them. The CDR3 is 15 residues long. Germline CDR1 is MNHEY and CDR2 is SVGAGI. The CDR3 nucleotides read TGTGCCAGCAGCCGCCCCCCGGGACCGCCTTATCCCCTCCACTTT. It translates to CASSRPPGPPYPLHF.

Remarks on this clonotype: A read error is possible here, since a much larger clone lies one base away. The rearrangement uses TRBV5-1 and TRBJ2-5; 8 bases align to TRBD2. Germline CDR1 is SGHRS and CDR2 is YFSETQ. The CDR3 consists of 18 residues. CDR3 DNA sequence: TGCACCAGCAGCTCCTGGGATCACGGGGGGGGCAGGGAAGAGACCCAGTACTTC. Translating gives CTSSSWDHGGGREETQYF.

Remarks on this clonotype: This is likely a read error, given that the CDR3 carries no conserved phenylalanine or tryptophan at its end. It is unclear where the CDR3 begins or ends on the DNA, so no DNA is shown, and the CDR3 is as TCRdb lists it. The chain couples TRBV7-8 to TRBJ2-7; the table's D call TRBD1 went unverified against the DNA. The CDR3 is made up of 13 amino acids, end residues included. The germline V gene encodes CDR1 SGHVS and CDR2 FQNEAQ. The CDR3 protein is CASSVDRDIDEQY.

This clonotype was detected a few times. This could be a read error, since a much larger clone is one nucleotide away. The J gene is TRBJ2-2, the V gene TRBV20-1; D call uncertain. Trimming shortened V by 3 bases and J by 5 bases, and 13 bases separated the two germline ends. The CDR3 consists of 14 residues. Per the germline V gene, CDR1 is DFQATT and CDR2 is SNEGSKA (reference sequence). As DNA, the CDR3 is TGCAGTGCTAGGTTGCCCAGGAGAACCGGGGAGCTGTTTTTT. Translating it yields CSARLPRRTGELFF.

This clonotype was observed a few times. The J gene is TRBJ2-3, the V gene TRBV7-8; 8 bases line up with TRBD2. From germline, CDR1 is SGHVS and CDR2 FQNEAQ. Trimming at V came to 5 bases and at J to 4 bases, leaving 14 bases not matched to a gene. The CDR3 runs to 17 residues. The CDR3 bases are TGTGCCAGCAGCCTACTAGGATCGAGCGGGGGTGCAGATACGCAGTATTTT. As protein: CASSLLGSSGGADTQYF. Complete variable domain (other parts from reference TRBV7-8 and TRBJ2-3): GAGVSQSPRYKVAKRGQDVALRCDPISGHVSLFWYQQALGQGPEFLTYFQNEAQLDKSGLPSDRFFAERPEGSVSTLKIQRTQQEDSAVYLCASSLLGSSGGADTQYFGPGTRLTVL.

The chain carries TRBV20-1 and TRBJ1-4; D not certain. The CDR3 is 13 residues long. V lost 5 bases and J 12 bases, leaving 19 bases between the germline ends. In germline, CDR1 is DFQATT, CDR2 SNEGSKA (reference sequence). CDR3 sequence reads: CSAVDREATQLFF. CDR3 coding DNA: TGCAGTGCTGTCGACCGGGAGGCTACACAACTGTTTTTT.

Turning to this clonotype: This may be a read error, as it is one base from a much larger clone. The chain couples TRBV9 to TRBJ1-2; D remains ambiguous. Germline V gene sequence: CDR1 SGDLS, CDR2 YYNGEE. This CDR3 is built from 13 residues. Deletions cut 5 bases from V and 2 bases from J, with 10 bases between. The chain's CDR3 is CASRLDPNYGYTF. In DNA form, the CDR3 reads TGTGCCAGCAGACTCGACCCGAACTATGGCTACACCTTC.

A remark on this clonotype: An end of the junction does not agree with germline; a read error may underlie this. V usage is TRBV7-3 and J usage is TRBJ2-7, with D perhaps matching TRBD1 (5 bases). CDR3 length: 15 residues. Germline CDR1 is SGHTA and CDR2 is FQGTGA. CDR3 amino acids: CASSRLDSTAYEQYF. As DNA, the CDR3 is TGCGCCAGCAGCCGCCTTGACAGTACCGCCTACGAGCAGTACTTC.

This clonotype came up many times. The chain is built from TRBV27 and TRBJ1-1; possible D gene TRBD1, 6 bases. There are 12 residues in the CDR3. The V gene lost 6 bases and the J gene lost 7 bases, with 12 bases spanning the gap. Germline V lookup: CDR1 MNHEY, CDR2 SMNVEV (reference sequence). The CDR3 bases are TGTGCCAGCAGCACAGGGAGCAGTGAAGCTTTCTTT. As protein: CASSTGSSEAFF.

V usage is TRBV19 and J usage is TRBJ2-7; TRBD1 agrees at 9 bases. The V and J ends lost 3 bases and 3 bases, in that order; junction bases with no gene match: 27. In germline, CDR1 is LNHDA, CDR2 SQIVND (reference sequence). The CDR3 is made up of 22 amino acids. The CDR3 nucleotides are TGTGCCAGTAGTATTGAACTAAAGGATTTGTGGGAGGGGACAGGGAGGGTCTACGAGCAGTACTTC. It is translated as CASSIELKDLWEGTGRVYEQYF.

For the CDR3, the DNA is TGTGCCAGCAGCTTGACGACAGGCGAGCAGCCCCGCTACACCTTC. This encodes CASSLTTGEQPRYTF. The chain recombines TRBV7-3 with TRBJ1-2; D perhaps matches TRBD1 (6 bases). The V gene's germline CDR1 is SGHTA and CDR2 FQGTGA. This CDR3 contains 15 residues. Between the trimmed V and J ends, which lost 3 bases and 9 bases, there was a span of 20 bases.